Given below is one T cell receptor beta chain in context. What it recognizes is unknown. What was sequenced were expressed TCRB transcripts, since all of the isolated RNA had been reverse transcribed. The protocol was immunoSEQ multiplex PCR, while the TCRdb copy is restricted to in-frame clones and leaves out a portion. The data show 300,000 to 350,000 clones, roughly 8% seen once. This sample is drawn from a study of beta chain features in type 1 diabetes. Based on CD45RO/CCR7/CD25/CD127/CD95/CD27, CD4+ regulatory, stem cell-like memory, naive and central memory cells were sorted. General study findings and limits: VDJ junctions from patients with type 1 diabetes contained fewer insertions and more deletions. Patients and controls would share equally any PCR tilt toward shorter templates.

The sequence came from a woman aged 18-29 years in good health. The material sequenced was central memory CD4+ T cells from blood.

The CDR3 sequence is CASSTSGLASYEQYF. The DNA for the CDR3 is TGTGCCAGCAGCACATCGGGACTAGCCTCCTACGAGCAGTACTTC. The chain joins TRBV7-2 to TRBJ2-7; 9 bases line up with TRBD2. The length of the CDR3 is 15 residues. CDR1 is SGHTA and CDR2 is FQGNSA in the germline V gene. Unmatched junction bases numbered 5, after V lost 5 bases and J lost 0 bases.